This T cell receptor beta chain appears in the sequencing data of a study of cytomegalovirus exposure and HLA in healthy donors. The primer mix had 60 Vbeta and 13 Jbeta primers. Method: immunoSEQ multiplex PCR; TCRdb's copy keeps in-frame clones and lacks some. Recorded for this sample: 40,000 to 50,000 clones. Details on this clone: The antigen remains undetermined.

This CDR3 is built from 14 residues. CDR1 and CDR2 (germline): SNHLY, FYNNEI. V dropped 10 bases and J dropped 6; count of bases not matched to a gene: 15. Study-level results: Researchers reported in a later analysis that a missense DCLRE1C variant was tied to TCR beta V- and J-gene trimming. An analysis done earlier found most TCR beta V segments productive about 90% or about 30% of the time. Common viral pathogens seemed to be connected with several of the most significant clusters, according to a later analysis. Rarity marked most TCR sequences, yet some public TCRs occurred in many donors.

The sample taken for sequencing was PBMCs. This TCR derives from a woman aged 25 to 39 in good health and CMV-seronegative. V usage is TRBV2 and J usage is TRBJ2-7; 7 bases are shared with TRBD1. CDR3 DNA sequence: TGTGCCATGTCTCGGGGACAGCTACCCCCCGAGCAGTACTTC. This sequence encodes CAMSRGQLPPEQYF.